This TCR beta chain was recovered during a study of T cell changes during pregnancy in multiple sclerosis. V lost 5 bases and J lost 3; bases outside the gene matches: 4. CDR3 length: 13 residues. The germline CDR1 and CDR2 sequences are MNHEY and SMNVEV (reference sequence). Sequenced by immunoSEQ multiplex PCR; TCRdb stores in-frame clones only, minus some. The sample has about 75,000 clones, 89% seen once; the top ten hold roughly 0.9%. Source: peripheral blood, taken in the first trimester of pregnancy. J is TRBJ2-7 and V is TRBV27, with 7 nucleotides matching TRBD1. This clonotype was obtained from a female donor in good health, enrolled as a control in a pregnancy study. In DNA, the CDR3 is TGTGCCAGCAGTCCGGGACAGATCTACGAGCAGTACTTC. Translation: CASSPGQIYEQYF.